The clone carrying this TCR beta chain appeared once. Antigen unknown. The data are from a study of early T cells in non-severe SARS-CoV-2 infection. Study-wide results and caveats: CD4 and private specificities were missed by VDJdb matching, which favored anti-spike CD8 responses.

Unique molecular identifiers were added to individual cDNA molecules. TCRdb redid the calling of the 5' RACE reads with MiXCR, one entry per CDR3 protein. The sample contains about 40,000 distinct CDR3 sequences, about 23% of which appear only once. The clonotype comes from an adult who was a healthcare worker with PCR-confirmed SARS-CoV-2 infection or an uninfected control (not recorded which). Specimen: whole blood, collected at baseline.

CDR3: CASSLVEGSSYEQYF. The CDR3 DNA is TGTGCCAGCAGCTTAGTAGAGGGGAGCTCCTACGAGCAGTACTTC. J is TRBJ2-7 and V is TRBV7-8, with D perhaps TRBD1 or TRBD2 (5 bases each). Trimming cost V 1 base and J 0 bases, with 10 bases left between them. The CDR3 consists of 15 residues. Germline V gene sequence: CDR1 SGHVS, CDR2 FQNEAQ. Full variable domain (remainder filled in from reference TRBV7-8 and TRBJ2-7): GAGVSQSPRYKVAKRGQDVALRCDPISGHVSLFWYQQALGQGPEFLTYFQNEAQLDKSGLPSDRFFAERPEGSVSTLKIQRTQQEDSAVYLCASSLVEGSSYEQYFGPGTRLTVT.